This T cell receptor beta chain was captured in a study of cytomegalovirus exposure and HLA in healthy donors. Findings and limits, study-wide: Testing in vitro showed a few CMV-associated chains specific for CMV antigens.

Germline V CDR1 and CDR2: MDHEN, SYDVKM. This CDR3 is 14 amino acids long. Trimming pared 7 bases from V and 0 bases from J, leaving 12 bases between. A multiplex PCR was run with 60 Vbeta primers and 13 Jbeta primers. Sequencing was performed with immunoSEQ multiplex PCR; in TCRdb, only in-frame clones are kept and a portion is missing. The sample lists some 180,000 clones; less than 80% were seen once. Comments on this clone: The antigen is unknown.

The J gene is TRBJ1-2, the V gene TRBV28, with a weak D call TRBD1 (5 bases). Input material: PBMCs. The TCR was taken from a man aged 18 to 30 in good health and CMV-seronegative. Here the CDR3 DNA reads TGTGCCAGCACCCTAGGGGCCTCTAACTATGGCTACACCTTC. This gives the protein CASTLGASNYGYTF.